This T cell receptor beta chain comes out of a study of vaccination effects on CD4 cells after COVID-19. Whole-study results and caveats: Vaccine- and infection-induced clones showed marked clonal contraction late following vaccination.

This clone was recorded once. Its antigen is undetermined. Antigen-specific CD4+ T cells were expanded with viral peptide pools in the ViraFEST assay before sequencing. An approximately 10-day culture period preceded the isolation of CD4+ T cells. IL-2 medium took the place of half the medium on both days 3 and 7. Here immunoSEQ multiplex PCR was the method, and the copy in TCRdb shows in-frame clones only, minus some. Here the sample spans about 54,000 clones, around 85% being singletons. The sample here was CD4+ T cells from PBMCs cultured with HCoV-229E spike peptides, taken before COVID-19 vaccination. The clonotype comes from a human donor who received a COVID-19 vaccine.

CDR3 sequence (DNA): TGTGCCAGCAGCCTGGACCCTGGGGCCAAAAACATTCAGTACTTC. It translates to CASSLDPGAKNIQYF. The rearrangement links TRBV7-9 to TRBJ2-4, with D uncertain. Trimming removed 5 bases at V and 1 base at J, with 12 bases between. The CDR3 has 15 amino acids. CDR1 SEHNR and CDR2 FQNEAQ come from the germline V gene (reference sequence).